This TCR beta chain was sequenced during a study of OX40 agonist ivuxolimab in advanced cancers. Study-level background: Prior anti-PD-1, anti-PD-L1 or anti-CTLA-4 therapy was allowed; roughly 40% had some.

Sequencing was performed with immunoSEQ multiplex PCR; in TCRdb, only in-frame clones are kept and a portion is missing. Of roughly 69,000 clones in the sample, around 90% were seen once. Trimming cost V 3 bases and J 0 bases, with 9 bases left between them. CDR1 and CDR2 (germline): LNHDA, SQIVND (reference sequence). CDR3 length: 15 amino acids. The receptor comes from an adult with an advanced solid tumor such as melanoma, head and neck, liver or kidney cancer. The chain has TRBV19 and TRBJ2-1; no clear D gene. This sample comprised CD4+ or CD8+ T cells sorted from blood, obtained in a trial of the OX40 agonist ivuxolimab. The CDR3 sequence is CASSIDPGSYNEQFF. Written as DNA, the CDR3 is TGTGCCAGTAGTATTGATCCAGGCTCCTACAATGAGCAGTTCTTC.